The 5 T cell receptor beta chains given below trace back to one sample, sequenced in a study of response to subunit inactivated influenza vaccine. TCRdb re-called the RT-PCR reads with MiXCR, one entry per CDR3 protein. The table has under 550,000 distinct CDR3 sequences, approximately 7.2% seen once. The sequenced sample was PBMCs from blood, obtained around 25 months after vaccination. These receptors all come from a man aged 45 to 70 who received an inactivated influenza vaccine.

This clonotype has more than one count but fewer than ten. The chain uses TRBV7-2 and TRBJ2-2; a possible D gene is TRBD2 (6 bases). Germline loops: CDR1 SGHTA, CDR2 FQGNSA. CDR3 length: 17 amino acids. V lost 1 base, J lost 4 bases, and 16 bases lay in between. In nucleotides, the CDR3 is TGTGCCAGCAGCTTAGGGTCTAGCGCTAAGGTCACCGGGGAGCTGTTTTTT. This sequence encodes CASSLGSSAKVTGELFF.

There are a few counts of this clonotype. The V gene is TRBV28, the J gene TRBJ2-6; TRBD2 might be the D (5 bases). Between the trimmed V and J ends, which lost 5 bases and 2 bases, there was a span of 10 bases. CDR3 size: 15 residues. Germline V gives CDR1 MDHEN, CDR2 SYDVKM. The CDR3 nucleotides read TGTGCCAGCAGTAGCAGCGGTACTGGGGCCAACGTCCTGACTTTC. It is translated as CASSSSGTGANVLTF. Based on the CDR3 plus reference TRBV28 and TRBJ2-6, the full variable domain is DVKVTQSSRYLVKRTGEKVFLECVQDMDHENMFWYRQDPGLGLRLIYFSYDVKMKEKGDIPEGYSVSREKKERFSLILESASTNQTSMYLCASSSSGTGANVLTFGAGSRLTVL.

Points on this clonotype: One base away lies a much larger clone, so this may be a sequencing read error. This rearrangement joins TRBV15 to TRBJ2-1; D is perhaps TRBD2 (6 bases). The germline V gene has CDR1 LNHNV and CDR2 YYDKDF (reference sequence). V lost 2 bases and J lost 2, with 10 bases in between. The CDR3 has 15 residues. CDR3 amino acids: CATSRQGGAYNEQFF. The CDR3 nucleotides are TGTGCCACCAGCAGACAGGGAGGAGCCTACAATGAGCAGTTCTTC.

CDR3 protein: CASSLRDRADNEQFF. In nucleotides, the CDR3 is TGTGCCAGCAGCTTACGGGACAGGGCTGACAATGAGCAGTTCTTC. The genes are TRBV7-8 and TRBJ2-1, with 9 bases identical to TRBD1. Losses at the gene ends were 2 bases for V and 5 bases for J; bases not matched to a gene: 4. This CDR3 spans 15 amino acids. Germline values: CDR1 SGHVS, CDR2 FQNEAQ. Full variable domain (remainder filled in from reference TRBV7-8 and TRBJ2-1): GAGVSQSPRYKVAKRGQDVALRCDPISGHVSLFWYQQALGQGPEFLTYFQNEAQLDKSGLPSDRFFAERPEGSVSTLKIQRTQQEDSAVYLCASSLRDRADNEQFFGPGTRLTVL.

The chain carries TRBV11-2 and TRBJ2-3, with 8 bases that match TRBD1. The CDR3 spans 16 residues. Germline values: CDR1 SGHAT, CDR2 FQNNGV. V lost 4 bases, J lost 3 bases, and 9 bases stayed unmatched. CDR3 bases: TGTGCCAGCAGCTCAAGACAGGGGAGTGTAACAGATACGCAGTATTTT. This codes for CASSSRQGSVTDTQYF. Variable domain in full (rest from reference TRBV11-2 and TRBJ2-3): EAGVAQSPRYKIIEKRQSVAFWCNPISGHATLYWYQQILGQGPKLLIQFQNNGVVDDSQLPKDRFSAERLKGVDSTLKIQPAKLEDSAVYLCASSSRQGSVTDTQYFGPGTRLTVL.